This TCR beta chain came from a study of T cell responses to AZD1222 COVID-19 vaccine. Findings and caveats of the study: It should be noted that donors were predominantly white British and more often female, and clonal diversity was possibly underestimated. Unmutated regions of variants are reportedly targeted by nearly half of spike-specific TCRs. It was only after the peak T cell response that any repertoires were sampled.

Data came from immunoSEQ multiplex PCR; TCRdb stores just in-frame clones and leaves some out. This table has roughly 260,000 clones, approximately 93% appearing once. To note about this clone: The target antigen is unknown.

The input for sequencing was peripheral blood, taken on day 0 of AZD1222 vaccination. This clonotype originated in an adult in good health.

CDR3 sequence reads: CASSPSLRTGGTTGELFF. The CDR3 coding sequence is TGTGCCAGCAGCCCCTCTCTCCGGACAGGCGGGACCACCGGGGAGCTGTTTTTT. This chain joins TRBV27 and TRBJ2-2, with D possibly matching TRBD1 (7 bases). Germline-derived CDR1 and CDR2 are MNHEY and SMNVEV (reference sequence). The CDR3 runs to 18 residues. V was cut by 6 bases and J by 4 bases, with 24 bases left in between.